The present TCR beta chain was sequenced within a study of blood T cell repertoires in COVID-19 (TCRdb year 2020). As for the study more broadly: Samples from collaborators originated in the United States, Italy and Spain and spanned both the acute and convalescent phases of COVID-19. The prospective study material was composed of cDNA or gDNA derived from T cells, B-cell-depleted T cells, or PBMCs. The dataset comprised deeply sampled blood TCRbeta repertoires from subjects exposed to, actively infected with, or recovered from COVID-19. The repertoires were released in a freely available public database meant as a resource for research on the immune response to SARS-CoV-2. Samples were obtained from the ongoing ImmuneRACE study (first 160 participants) and from over a thousand subjects provided by 6 global collaborators. The sample metadata nearly always contained a de-identified subject ID, COVID-19 status, age in years and sex. HLA class I and class II types, where available, came from metadata supplied by the sample provider rather than from assay-based typing.

The collaborating institutions used their own protocols to collect whole blood in K2EDTA tubes. Collaborator samples were shipped for TCRbeta analysis as frozen whole blood, isolated PBMCs, or DNA extracted from either sample type. Trimming takes 5 bases from V and 3 bases from J, and the germline ends sit 10 bases apart. The CDR3 numbers 13 residues from cysteine through phenylalanine. Only CDR3 DNA remains: 39 bases, in frame from the first base. The germline V gene (reference sequence) yields MNHEY for CDR1 and SMNVEV for CDR2. The immunoSEQ Assay, a bias-controlled multiplex PCR, was used to amplify TCRbeta CDR3 regions from genomic DNA. Regarding the original processing steps: The number of nucleated cells in each sample was estimated by amplification of reference gene primers within the assay. To quantify the absolute abundance of each unique TCRbeta CDR3 rearrangement, sequence reads were collapsed and filtered. Productive Simpson clonality was computed per sample as the square root of Simpson's diversity index over productive rearrangements. TCRdb mirrors the immuneACCESS table, restricted to in-frame sequences. Some clones are absent from its copies; in checked studies, under half trace to an unresolved V gene, and the reason for the others is unknown. Clonal size and the V and J genes are those of that table, whereas D and trimming came from the DNA. In all, the sample holds a few hundred thousand clones, and 85% of those were seen once. 3.6% of the sample is taken by the ten largest.

In regard to this clone: There is no known antigen for this receptor. Base qualities are missing; no much larger clone stands one base away.

General findings and caveats noted by the study authors: Clinical and demographic metadata were provided uncurated, with the amount varying by source and participant.

The chain links TRBV27 with TRBJ2-5; the D segment could be TRBD2, given 5 matching bases. The receptor comes from a woman aged 18-35 years with acute or convalescent COVID-19. The material sequenced was peripheral blood. The base sequence is TGTGCCAGCAGTCCTCAGGAGGAAGAGACCCAGTACTTC. Its protein product is CASSPQEEETQYF.